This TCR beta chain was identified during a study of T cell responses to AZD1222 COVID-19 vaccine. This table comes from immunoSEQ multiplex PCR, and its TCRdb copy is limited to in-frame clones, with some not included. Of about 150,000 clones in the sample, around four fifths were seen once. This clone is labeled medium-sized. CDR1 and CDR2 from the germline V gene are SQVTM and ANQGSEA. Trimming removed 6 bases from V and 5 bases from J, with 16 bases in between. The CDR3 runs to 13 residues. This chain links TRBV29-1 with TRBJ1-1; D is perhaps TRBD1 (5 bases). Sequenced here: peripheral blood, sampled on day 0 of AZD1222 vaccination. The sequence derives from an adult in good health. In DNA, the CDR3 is TGCAGCGTCTCTCTGAGTACAGGAACTGAAGCTTTCTTT. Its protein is CSVSLSTGTEAFF.